These T cell receptor beta chains were read from a single sample in a study of blood T cell repertoires in COVID-19. Profiled with immunoSEQ multiplex PCR; TCRdb holds only in-frame clones, not every one. The repertoire holds fewer than 350,000 clones, with approximately 90% as singletons. The material sequenced was PBMCs or T cells enriched from blood (not recorded which). These receptors came from a woman in her fifties or sixties in a cohort exposed to, infected with or recovered from COVID-19 (not recorded which). The conserved cysteine and the conserved F or W are not part of the CDR3 here. A D gene is named only where the DNA matches it firmly.

J gene | V gene | CDR3 length | D gene | CDR3 protein
TRBJ1-1 | TRBV11-2 | 11 | NA | ASSLGQGREAF
TRBJ1-6 | TRBV5-1 | 12 | TRBD1 | ASSSGGLESPLH
TRBJ2-2 | TRBV27 | 11 | NA | ASSFFSTGELF
TRBJ1-3 | TRBV27 | 15 | TRBD1 | ASSPRTGPSSGNTIY
TRBJ2-1 | TRBV28 | 15 | NA | ASSLAWKGTRLNEQF
TRBJ2-7 | TRBV4-3 | 14 | NA | ASSQDRETGYYEQY
TRBJ1-2 | TRBV7-9 | 17 | TRBD1 | ASSFKTGQGSIGNYGYT
TRBJ1-5 | TRBV19 | 13 | NA | ASSSGRAGDQPQH
TRBJ1-1 | TRBV7-2 | 15 | TRBD1 | ASSPFTDRGGRTEAF
TRBJ1-3 | TRBV7-6 | 13 | NA | ASSLDWGAGNTIY
TRBJ1-2 | TRBV28 | 13 | TRBD1 | ASSYQGQGGYGYT
TRBJ1-2 | TRBV3-1/TRBV3-2 | 10 | NA | ASSPGTRGYT
TRBJ1-4 | TRBV18 | 12 | NA | ASSPPETPEKLF
TRBJ1-6 | TRBV10-1 | 11 | NA | ASSRDLNSPLH
TRBJ1-3 | TRBV28 | 13 | NA | ASSLGGWRGNTIY
TRBJ2-2 | TRBV9 | 11 | NA | ASSVDYTGELF
TRBJ1-2 | TRBV10-2 | 11 | NA | ASSAQGNYGYT
TRBJ2-5 | TRBV19 | 13 | TRBD1 | ASSIGQGVQETQY
TRBJ1-3 | TRBV14 | 16 | TRBD1 | ASSQDRTTGASGNTIY
TRBJ1-2 | TRBV5-4 | 10 | NA | ASGTRVDGYT
TRBJ2-5 | TRBV5-4 | 14 | TRBD1 | ASSLPGQGAVETQY
TRBJ1-2 | TRBV10-3 | 16 | TRBD1 | AIKAGTGGAIGGYGYT
TRBJ2-5 | TRBV7-2 | 14 | TRBD2 | ASSFPAAGGPETQY
TRBJ2-3 | TRBV18 | 12 | NA | ASSPGSARDTQY
TRBJ1-4 | TRBV6-1 | 15 | NA | ASSEVRSGTGVEKLF
TRBJ2-7 | TRBV6-5 | 12 | TRBD2 | ASRLAVRSLEQY
TRBJ2-3 | TRBV2 | 13 | NA | ASRATSTDTDTQY
TRBJ2-3 | TRBV18 | 16 | TRBD1 | ASSPPITGQGWSDTQY
TRBJ2-3 | TRBV7-8 | 13 | TRBD1 | ASSLGRGQSDTQY
TRBJ2-2 | TRBV19 | 11 | NA | ASSAGVGGELF
TRBJ2-7 | TRBV6-2/TRBV6-3 | 14 | TRBD1 | ASSHRDRGRPDEQY
TRBJ2-7 | TRBV30 | 12 | TRBD1 | AWNRDRADYEQY
TRBJ1-3 | TRBV7-9 | 13 | NA | ASSLAEGSGNTIY
TRBJ2-7 | TRBV2 | 13 | NA | ASSKDSFGEYEQY
TRBJ2-1 | TRBV9 | 13 | TRBD2 | ASSPPGTSRNEQF
TRBJ2-7 | TRBV27 | 14 | TRBD1 | ASSLGRGQGAYEQY
TRBJ1-6 | TRBV30 | 13 | TRBD1 | AWISGGVNNSPLH
TRBJ2-5 | TRBV6-5 | 13 | NA | ASSPGDTYQETQY
TRBJ2-4 | TRBV21-1 | 11 | NA | ASSKEEGHIQY
TRBJ1-1 | TRBV7-6 | 13 | NA | ASSPEQGGGTEAF
TRBJ2-1 | TRBV29-1 | 13 | TRBD2 | SLGSFGGGPYEQF
TRBJ2-1 | TRBV5-1 | 12 | NA | ASSGQGGLNEQF
TRBJ1-4 | TRBV6-6 | 14 | TRBD1 | ASSPTSGGAEEKLF
TRBJ2-7 | TRBV9 | 14 | TRBD2 | ASSGGTSGEGYEQY
TRBJ2-3 | TRBV5-6 | 15 | TRBD2 | ASSPKLGLAGTDTQY
TRBJ2-7 | TRBV6-1 | 13 | TRBD1 | ASSEHGQGAREQY
TRBJ2-3 | TRBV28 | 14 | NA | ASSADDRIHTDTQY
TRBJ2-1 | TRBV30 | 12 | NA | AWSWGGLNNEQF
TRBJ1-5 | TRBV30 | 12 | NA | AWSSRPRDQPQH
TRBJ2-7 | TRBV11-2 | 13 | TRBD2 | ASSLEGLASNEQY
TRBJ2-5 | TRBV5-8 | 11 | NA | ASSFWQGETQY
TRBJ2-7 | TRBV6-5 | 13 | TRBD1 | ASSIGQGAPYEQY
TRBJ2-3 | TRBV19 | 12 | NA | ASSAAKSTDTQY
TRBJ2-7 | TRBV7-2 | 11 | TRBD2 | ASSLGAGVEQY